This T cell receptor beta chain comes out of a study of vaccination and CD4 T cells after COVID-19. Cultured CD4+ T cell DNA underwent sequencing with the Oncomine TCR Beta short-read assay. TCRdb used MiXCR to reprocess the PCR reads, holding one entry per CDR3 protein. The data hold about 4,000 distinct CDR3 sequences, with around 21% observed a single time. The treatment was: roughly 11-day PBMC culture with coronavirus spike peptide pools or control peptides (ViraFEST assay). Samples of CD4+ T cells were obtained from the unexposed donor before the COVID-19 pandemic (2011-2018). Germline lookup yields CDR1 SGDLS and CDR2 YYNGEE. V dropped 2 bases and J dropped 5 bases, with 17 bases sitting between them. This CDR3 has 15 amino acids. A word on this clonotype: The antigen is unknown.

Sequenced input: CD4+ T cells from blood, cultured in vitro. The rearrangement links TRBV9 to TRBJ2-7; D gene unclear. The clonotype comes from a human donor in good health. CDR3 DNA: TGTGCCAGCAGCGTGGGCTCCCGACCTTTTAACGAGCAGTACTTC. Its translation is CASSVGSRPFNEQYF.